The 21 T cell receptor beta chains below were found in one sample sequenced in a study of control samples from healthy donors and cancer patients. Repertoires were generated with immunoSEQ multiplex PCR, while TCRdb's copy carries only in-frame clones and drops some. This table has 110,000 to 150,000 clones, 80% to 90% appearing once. Sequenced material: blood. These receptors all stem from a woman aged 30 to 39 in good health.

The chain employs TRBV5-5 and TRBJ1-4; perhaps TRBD1 as D (6 bases). The CDR3 sequence is 15 residues long. Per the germline V gene, CDR1 is SGHKS and CDR2 is YYEKEE (reference sequence). Trimming removed 4 bases from V and 8 bases from J, with 18 bases in between. The DNA for the CDR3 is TGTGCCAGCAGCGTAGCCCAGGGGTCGACAGAAAAACTGTTTTTT. It codes for CASSVAQGSTEKLFF.

The chain recombines TRBV27 with TRBJ2-1; maybe TRBD2 (5 bases). The germline V gene encodes CDR1 MNHEY and CDR2 SMNVEV (reference sequence). V shed 6 bases and J shed 2 bases, with 14 bases lying between them. The CDR3 contains 15 residues. CDR3 DNA: TGTGCCAGCAGGCCGGGAACTCCGACCTACAATGAGCAGTTCTTC. This sequence encodes CASRPGTPTYNEQFF.

The V call is TRBV30, the J call TRBJ2-7, with 8 bases fitting TRBD1. Germline V gene sequence: CDR1 GTSNPN, CDR2 SVGIG (reference sequence). This CDR3 is 11 amino acids long. The trim removed 8 bases at V and 3 bases at J, leaving 3 bases unmatched. The CDR3 coding sequence is TGTGCCATAGGACAGGGCTACGAGCAGTACTTC. Amino acid sequence: CAIGQGYEQYF.

V usage is TRBV2 and J usage is TRBJ2-7, with 14 bases lining up with TRBD2. V trimming: 4 bases; J trimming: 5 bases; junction bases outside the gene matches: 4. The CDR3 length is 15 residues. Germline V gene sequence: CDR1 SNHLY, CDR2 FYNNEI. DNA of the CDR3: TGTGCCAGCAGTGGCCAGGGACTAGCGGGAGACGAGCAGTACTTC. It encodes CASSGQGLAGDEQYF.

The genes are TRBV28 and TRBJ1-3; a possible D gene is TRBD1 (6 bases). Looked up from germline, CDR1 is MDHEN and CDR2 is SYDVKM. The CDR3 is made up of 15 amino acids. V was shortened by 5 bases and J by 2 bases, with 13 bases between the two germline ends. The DNA of the CDR3 is TGTGCCAGCAGTCTCTACCCAGGGGCTGGAAACACCATATATTTT. Translating gives CASSLYPGAGNTIYF.

The chain combines TRBV4-1 with TRBJ1-1; a possible D gene is TRBD1 (5 bases). The CDR3 has 13 amino acids. V lost 2 bases and J lost 3, with 7 bases in between. The germline gives CDR1 MGHRA, CDR2 YSYEKL. The CDR3 reads CASSQWGDTEAFF. The DNA for the CDR3 is TGCGCCAGCAGCCAATGGGGGGACACTGAAGCTTTCTTT.

The chain employs TRBV5-6 and TRBJ2-7, with unresolved D. The length of the CDR3 is 12 residues. Deletions cut 6 bases from V and 1 base from J, with 8 bases between. Germline loops: CDR1 SGHDT, CDR2 YYEEEE. The CDR3 reads CASNLLSYEQYF. The CDR3 region has the DNA TGTGCCAGCAACCTGCTTTCCTACGAGCAGTACTTC.

The chain has TRBV6-5 and TRBJ2-7, with D possibly TRBD2 on 6 matching bases. Germline assignment: CDR1 MNHEY and CDR2 SVGAGI. V gave up 7 bases and J gave up 6 bases, with 16 bases separating them. CDR3 size: 13 residues. This chain's CDR3 is CASTAGRDFEQYF. The CDR3 DNA is TGTGCCAGCACGGCGGGACGGGATTTCGAGCAGTACTTC.

The CDR3 loop reads CASSEVKGATEAFF. The CDR3 DNA reads as TGTGCCAGCAGTGAAGTTAAGGGTGCCACTGAAGCTTTCTTT. The rearrangement links TRBV6-1 to TRBJ1-1, with unresolved D. CDR3 size: 14 residues. Germline CDR1 MNHNS, CDR2 SASEGT. The ends were cut back, 1 base at V and 4 bases at J, with 10 bases in the middle.

The chain has TRBV10-1 and TRBJ2-1; 7 bases are shared with TRBD1. The CDR3 covers 15 residues. Germline trimming cut 4 bases from V and 7 bases from J; bases unmatched to any gene: 10. Germline CDR1 WNHNN, CDR2 SYGVQD (reference sequence). The CDR3 coding sequence is TGCGCCAGCAGTGGCAACGGACAGGCCTCTAATGAGCAGTTCTTC. Protein sequence: CASSGNGQASNEQFF.

The chain links TRBV19 to TRBJ2-6; D is unclear. Trimming stripped 3 bases from V and 0 bases from J, with 9 bases between. This CDR3 is 16 amino acids long. Germline V lookup: CDR1 LNHDA, CDR2 SQIVND (reference sequence). The CDR3 here is CASSMGGPSGANVLTF. DNA for the CDR3: TGTGCCAGTAGTATGGGTGGTCCCTCTGGGGCCAACGTCCTGACTTTC.

The chain is built from TRBV18 and TRBJ1-2; D might be TRBD1 (6 bases). This CDR3 is built from 15 residues. Trimming pared 0 bases from V and 0 bases from J, leaving 8 bases between. Per germline, CDR1 KGHSH and CDR2 LQKENI. The CDR3, as DNA: TGTGCCAGCTCACCACCCGAGGGGGCTAACTATGGCTACACCTTC. Protein sequence: CASSPPEGANYGYTF.

The chain links TRBV20-1 to TRBJ2-7; TRBD1 agrees at 8 bases. Unmatched junction bases numbered 7, after V lost 3 bases and J lost 3 bases. Looked up from germline, CDR1 is DFQATT and CDR2 is SNEGSKA (reference sequence). This CDR3 has 14 amino acids. The CDR3 loop reads CSASSQGAVYEQYF. The CDR3 DNA is TGCAGTGCTAGTTCCCAGGGGGCGGTCTACGAGCAGTACTTC.

The V call is TRBV24-1, the J call TRBJ2-5, with 8 positions matching TRBD2. Germline values: CDR1 KGHDR, CDR2 SFDVKD. V shed 7 bases, J shed 7 bases, and the junction held 16 bases outside the gene matches. CDR3 length: 16 residues. Here the CDR3 DNA reads TGTGCCACCAGCAAACGGGGGGGGGTGACGCCTGGGACCCAGTACTTC. This encodes CATSKRGGVTPGTQYF.

The chain has TRBV12-3 or TRBV12-4 and TRBJ1-1, with D possibly TRBD1 on 6 matching bases. Trimming removed 8 bases at V and 3 bases at J, with 13 bases between. CDR3 size: 13 residues. The CDR3 reads CASRRGLDTEAFF. CDR3 nucleotide sequence: TGTGCCAGCCGACGGGGGCTGGACACTGAAGCTTTCTTT.

Remarks on this clone: This CDR3 is also generated by other DNA sequences in the sample. This chain links TRBV19 with TRBJ1-2; 8 bases line up with TRBD1. The CDR3 length is 16 residues. V dropped 4 bases and J dropped 7; count of bases not matched to a gene: 14. The germline V gene encodes CDR1 LNHDA and CDR2 SQIVND (reference sequence). The DNA for the CDR3 is TGTGCCAGTAGTACCACGGACAGGGATGGAACCTCTGGCTACACCTTC. Its protein product is CASSTTDRDGTSGYTF.

This chain joins TRBV11-2 and TRBJ1-1, with D maybe TRBD1 (6 bases). The germline V and J ends were trimmed by 1 base and 3 bases, with 15 bases remaining between them. Germline-derived CDR1 and CDR2 are SGHAT and FQNNGV. This CDR3 region has 16 residues. CDR3 in amino acids: CASSLGVGRGDTEAFF. The DNA for the CDR3 is TGTGCCAGCAGCTTAGGTGTTGGGAGGGGGGACACTGAAGCTTTCTTT.

The rearrangement uses TRBV18 and TRBJ2-1, with D uncertain. Germline V gives CDR1 KGHSH, CDR2 LQKENI. Trimming took 3 bases from V and 0 from J, leaving 18 bases between them. The CDR3 totals 18 residues. Written as DNA, the CDR3 is TGTGCCAGCTCACCTAGGGCCGTTTTCGGAAACTCCTACAATGAGCAGTTCTTC. This codes for CASSPRAVFGNSYNEQFF.

The gene calls are TRBV7-2 and TRBJ1-2; 10 bases match TRBD1. The germline V gene has CDR1 SGHTA and CDR2 FQGNSA. V trimming: 5 bases; J trimming: 2 bases; junction bases outside the gene matches: 5. The CDR3 sequence is 15 residues long. CDR3 in amino acids: CASSLQTGGNYGYTF. For the CDR3, the DNA is TGTGCCAGCAGCCTTCAGACAGGGGGCAACTATGGCTACACCTTC.

The chain combines TRBV5-1 with TRBJ2-4, with unresolved D. Germline V CDR1 and CDR2: SGHRS, YFSETQ. Trimming cost V 4 bases and J 8 bases, with 16 bases left between them. CDR3 length equals 14 residues. The CDR3 protein is CASSQFDIADIQYF. For the CDR3, the DNA is TGCGCCAGCAGCCAGTTTGACATAGCAGACATTCAGTACTTC. The full variable domain, completed using reference TRBV5-1 and TRBJ2-4, is KAGVTQTPRYLIKTRGQQVTLSCSPISGHRSVSWYQQTPGQGLQFLFEYFSETQRNKGNFPGRFSGRQFSNSRSEMNVSTLELGDSALYLCASSQFDIADIQYFGAGTRLSVL.

The J gene is TRBJ1-1, the V gene TRBV12-3 or TRBV12-4, with D unresolved. Deletions cut 7 bases from V and 7 bases from J, with 13 bases between. The CDR3 consists of 12 residues. The CDR3 DNA reads as TGTGCCAGCACCAACGGGCTTCTTGAAGCTTTCTTT. Its protein is CASTNGLLEAFF.